This is a list of T cell receptor beta chains from one sample in a study of T cells in Graves' hyperthyroidism and ophthalmopathy. A single record per CDR3 protein comes from TCRdb applying MiXCR to the multiplex PCR reads. The sample shows a few hundred thousand distinct CDR3 sequences, over 15% of them seen only once. Sequenced input: blood. The receptors derive from a woman aged 40 to 55 with Graves' ophthalmopathy. Each CDR3 is given with its conserved first and last residue. Fields, in order: CDR3 DNA, CDR3 protein, V gene, CDR3 length, D gene, J gene, clone size. The D gene is left open where the match is weak. For some rows the clone size is stated as once, few or many, or as a class when expanded; others skip it.

CDR3nt: TGTGCCAGCAGCCCAGGACTAGGACCCTACGAGCAGTACTTC
CDR3aa: CASSPGLGPYEQYF
v_gene: TRBV28
len: 14
d_gene: TRBD2
j_gene: TRBJ2-7
abundance: many

CDR3nt: TGCGCCAGCTCCGCGTGGGACCGACTCTCCTACGAGCAGTACTTC
CDR3aa: CASSAWDRLSYEQYF
v_gene: TRBV5-1
len: 15
d_gene: -
j_gene: TRBJ2-7
abundance: many

CDR3nt: TGTGCCAGCAGTCCCCGGGACAGGAGATACGAGCAGTACTTC
CDR3aa: CASSPRDRRYEQYF
v_gene: TRBV12-3/TRBV12-4
len: 14
d_gene: TRBD1
j_gene: TRBJ2-7
abundance: many

CDR3nt: TGTGCCAGCAGCTTAAAGGGACAGGGAGCCGGGGAGCTGTTTTTT
CDR3aa: CASSLKGQGAGELFF
v_gene: TRBV7-3
len: 15
d_gene: TRBD1
j_gene: TRBJ2-2
abundance: few

CDR3nt: TGTGCCAGCAGTTTATTAGCGGGAGAAGACTACGAGCAGTACTTC
CDR3aa: CASSLLAGEDYEQYF
v_gene: TRBV27
len: 15
d_gene: TRBD2
j_gene: TRBJ2-7
abundance: many

CDR3nt: TGTGCCAGCAGTTACTCGGGCCGGCAAAGCAGTGGCTACACCTTC
CDR3aa: CASSYSGRQSSGYTF
v_gene: TRBV6-5
len: 15
d_gene: -
j_gene: TRBJ1-2
abundance: many

CDR3nt: TGTGCCAGCAGCTACCGGGGGGGCCCGAACACTGAAGCTTTCTTT
CDR3aa: CASSYRGGPNTEAFF
v_gene: TRBV11-2
len: 15
d_gene: -
j_gene: TRBJ1-1
abundance: many

CDR3nt: TGTGCCAGCAGTTACCCACAGGGCACAGATACGCAGTATTTT
CDR3aa: CASSYPQGTDTQYF
v_gene: TRBV28
len: 14
d_gene: -
j_gene: TRBJ2-3
abundance: many

CDR3nt: TGTGCCAGCAGTTTAACCGGGACACTAAACTATGGCTACACCTTC
CDR3aa: CASSLTGTLNYGYTF
v_gene: TRBV27
len: 15
d_gene: -
j_gene: TRBJ1-2
abundance: -

CDR3nt: TGCGCCAGCAGCGGAAACCGGGACGGCGATCAGCAGTACTTC
CDR3aa: CASSGNRDGDQQYF
v_gene: TRBV5-1
len: 14
d_gene: -
j_gene: TRBJ2-7
abundance: many